The T cell receptor (beta chain) described here comes from a study of OX40 agonist ivuxolimab in advanced cancers. Background on the study: Hepatocellular carcinoma, melanoma, renal cell or head and neck cancer occurred in dose-escalation patients. Subjects had a mean age of roughly 60 years, with a range of 23 to 79; less than 90% were male.

This clone was found once. Using immunoSEQ multiplex PCR, the repertoire was profiled, and TCRdb retains in-frame clones only, with some absent. The profile covers 77,000 or so clones, with about 89% appearing a single time and approximately 0.7% taken by the ten largest. Trimming left V 0 bases short and J 5 bases short, with 20 bases between. Germline CDR1 SGDLS, CDR2 YYNGEE. CDR3 length: 18 amino acids. This TCR was sampled from an adult with an advanced solid tumor such as melanoma, head and neck, liver or kidney cancer. The chain has TRBV9 and TRBJ1-4; D unclear. The source was CD4+ or CD8+ T cells sorted from blood, collected in a trial of the OX40 agonist ivuxolimab. The CDR3 here is CASSVGIFSQTLNEKLFF. CDR3 in DNA: TGTGCCAGCAGCGTAGGGATCTTTTCCCAAACCCTAAATGAAAAACTGTTTTTT.